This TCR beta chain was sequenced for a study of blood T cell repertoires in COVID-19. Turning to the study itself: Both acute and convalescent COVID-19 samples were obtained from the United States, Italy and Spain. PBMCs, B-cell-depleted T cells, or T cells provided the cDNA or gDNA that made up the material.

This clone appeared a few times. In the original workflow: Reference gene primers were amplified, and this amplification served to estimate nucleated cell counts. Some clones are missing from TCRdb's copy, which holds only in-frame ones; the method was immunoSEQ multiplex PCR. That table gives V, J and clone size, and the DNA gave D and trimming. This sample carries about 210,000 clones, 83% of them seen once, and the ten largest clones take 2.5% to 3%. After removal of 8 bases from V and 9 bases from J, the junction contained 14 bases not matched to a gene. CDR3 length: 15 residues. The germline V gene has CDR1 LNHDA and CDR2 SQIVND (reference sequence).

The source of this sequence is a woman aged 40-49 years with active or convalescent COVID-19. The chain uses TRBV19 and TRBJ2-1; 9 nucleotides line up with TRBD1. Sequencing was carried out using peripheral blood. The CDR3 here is CASVKPGQGEGEQFF. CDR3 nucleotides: TGTGCCAGTGTTAAACCGGGACAGGGAGAGGGTGAGCAGTTCTTC.